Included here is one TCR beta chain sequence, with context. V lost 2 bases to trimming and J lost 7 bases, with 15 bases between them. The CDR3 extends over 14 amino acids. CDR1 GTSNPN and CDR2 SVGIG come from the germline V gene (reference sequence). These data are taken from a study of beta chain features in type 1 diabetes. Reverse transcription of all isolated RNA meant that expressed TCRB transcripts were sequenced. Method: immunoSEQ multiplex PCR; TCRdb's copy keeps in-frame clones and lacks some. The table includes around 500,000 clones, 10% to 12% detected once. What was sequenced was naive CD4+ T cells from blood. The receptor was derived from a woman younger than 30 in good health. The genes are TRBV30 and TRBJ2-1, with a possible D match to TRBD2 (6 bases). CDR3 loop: CAWSSLAASNEQFF. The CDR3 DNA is TGTGCCTGGAGTAGTTTAGCGGCATCGAATGAGCAGTTCTTC.